The 18 T cell receptor beta chains reported below all come from one sample, sequenced in a study of patients and donors after allogeneic stem cell transplantation. TCRdb re-derived calls from the RT-PCR reads in MiXCR, one entry per CDR3 protein. The profile covers approximately 200,000 distinct CDR3 sequences, with roughly 15% appearing a single time and approximately 10% taken by the ten largest. Sequencing was performed on blood, either unsorted or a sorted T cell fraction (not recorded which). The receptors shown here come from a human donor who was either an allogeneic HSCT recipient or a stem cell or donor lymphocyte infusion donor (not recorded which). It is not recorded whose cells these are; they may come from a transplant donor.

The CDR3 spells CSASPRTSGSGNIQYF. As DNA, the CDR3 is TGCAGTGCTAGCCCAAGGACTAGCGGGAGTGGAAACATTCAGTACTTC. The chain is built from TRBV20-1 and TRBJ2-4, with 13 bases aligning to TRBD2. The V gene's germline CDR1 is DFQATT and CDR2 SNEGSKA (reference sequence). J gave up 6 bases and V 3 bases, and 8 bases lay outside the gene matches. The CDR3 runs 16 residues.

This clonotype was detected a few times. V gene TRBV5-1 combines with J gene TRBJ2-3, with D possibly being TRBD1 (6 bases). This CDR3 has 14 amino acids. Trimming cost V 4 bases and J 2 bases, with 11 bases left between them. The germline V gene has CDR1 SGHRS and CDR2 YFSETQ. CDR3 sequence reads: CASSPRTATDTQYF. DNA of the CDR3: TGCGCCAGCAGCCCGAGGACAGCCACAGATACGCAGTATTTT.

This chain links TRBV12-3 or TRBV12-4 with TRBJ1-2; no reliable D call. CDR3 length equals 14 residues. Trimming pared 3 bases from V and 0 bases from J, leaving 8 bases between. The CDR3 DNA follows: TGTGCCAGCAGTTTTGGTTACGCTAACTATGGCTACACCTTC. This translates into CASSFGYANYGYTF.

The chain joins TRBV27 to TRBJ2-6; D gene unclear. The CDR3 sequence is 15 residues long. Trimming took 3 bases from V and 2 from J, leaving 8 bases between them. Germline values: CDR1 MNHEY, CDR2 SMNVEV (reference sequence). CDR3 protein: CASSLVGAGANVLTF. In nucleotides, the CDR3 is TGTGCCAGCAGTTTGGTAGGCGCTGGGGCCAACGTCCTGACTTTC.

This clonotype was seen more than once but under ten times. V and J are TRBV11-1 and TRBJ1-2; TRBD1 matches 12 bases. With V trimmed by 2 bases and J by 7 bases, 8 bases remained unmatched. The length of the CDR3 is 16 residues. Germline V CDR1 and CDR2: SGHAT, FQDESV (reference sequence). CDR3 amino acids: CASSLRTGTGGVGYTF. DNA for the CDR3: TGTGCCAGCAGCTTAAGAACCGGGACAGGGGGCGTTGGCTACACCTTC.

This clonotype was seen only a few times. The chain is built from TRBV5-1 and TRBJ1-1, with D uncertain. Trimming cost V 0 bases and J 4 bases, with 10 bases left between them. The CDR3 covers 14 residues. Germline V gene lookup returns CDR1 SGHRS and CDR2 YFSETQ. The CDR3 protein is CASSLGQSATEAFF. DNA for the CDR3: TGCGCCAGCAGCTTGGGCCAGTCGGCCACTGAAGCTTTCTTT.

This clonotype was observed many times. The chain employs TRBV5-1 and TRBJ2-5; D is undetermined. Between the trimmed V and J ends, which lost 4 bases and 0 bases, there was a span of 7 bases. Per the germline V gene, CDR1 is SGHRS and CDR2 is YFSETQ. CDR3 length: 13 residues. CDR3 sequence reads: CASSGSYQETQYF. The DNA of the CDR3 is TGCGCCAGCAGCGGGTCGTACCAAGAGACCCAGTACTTC.

This chain joins TRBV14 and TRBJ2-7; a possible D gene is TRBD1 (6 bases). CDR1 is SGHDN and CDR2 is FVKESK in the germline V gene. This CDR3 spans 14 amino acids. Trimming removed 8 bases at V and 0 bases at J, with 14 bases between. The CDR3 sequence is CASQARDTSYEQYF. CDR3 in DNA: TGTGCCAGCCAAGCCCGGGACACCTCCTACGAGCAGTACTTC.

The chain recombines TRBV11-2 with TRBJ2-5; 10 bases agree with TRBD2. V shed 4 bases, J shed 5 bases, and the junction held 7 bases outside the gene matches. CDR3 size: 15 residues. Looked up from germline, CDR1 is SGHAT and CDR2 is FQNNGV. This chain's CDR3 is CASSSERGGPETQYF. The CDR3 region has the DNA TGTGCCAGCAGCTCAGAGCGGGGGGGCCCGGAGACCCAGTACTTC.

This clonotype came up a few times. This chain joins TRBV12-5 and TRBJ2-2, with D possibly being TRBD2 (6 bases). V gave up 0 bases and J gave up 6 bases, with 14 bases separating them. The V gene's germline CDR1 is LGHNT and CDR2 FRNRAP. The CDR3 loop spans 16 amino acids. CDR3 residues: CASGLVVASVPGELFF. In DNA, the CDR3 is TGTGCTAGTGGTTTGGTAGTGGCTAGCGTCCCCGGGGAGCTGTTTTTT.

The sample holds a few counts of this clonotype. The chain's CDR3 is CSARVGQLKSGANVLTF. Here the CDR3 DNA reads TGCAGTGCTAGAGTGGGACAGCTTAAATCTGGGGCCAACGTCCTGACTTTC. The rearrangement joins TRBV20-1 to TRBJ2-6, with 7 bases fitting TRBD1. V shed 1 base and J 1 base; nucleotides not matched to a gene: 7. This CDR3 has 17 residues. Germline loops: CDR1 DFQATT, CDR2 SNEGSKA (reference sequence).

V usage is TRBV6-2 or TRBV6-3 and J usage is TRBJ2-7; 10 positions agree with TRBD2. V shed 10 bases, J shed 0 bases, and the junction held 18 bases outside the gene matches. Germline-derived CDR1 and CDR2 are MNHEY and SVGEGT. The CDR3 sequence is 18 residues long. CDR3 DNA sequence: TGTGCCACTATCCCCCGGGGACTAGCGCCTGGAAACTCCTACGAGCAGTACTTC. It is translated as CATIPRGLAPGNSYEQYF.

The gene calls are TRBV6-2 or TRBV6-3 and TRBJ1-1; possibly TRBD1 for D (5 bases). This CDR3 contains 12 residues. Germline V gene data show CDR1 as MNHEY and CDR2 as SVGEGT. V lost 2 bases to trimming and J lost 7 bases, with 8 bases between them. The CDR3 nucleotides read TGTGCCAGCAGTTACCTAGGGGATGAAGCTTTCTTT. It specifies CASSYLGDEAFF.

This clonotype was picked up many times. V gene TRBV7-9 combines with J gene TRBJ1-4; the D gene is possibly TRBD1 (5 bases). The length of the CDR3 is 16 residues. Trimming shortened V by 1 base and J by 8 bases, and 17 bases separated the two germline ends. Per the germline V gene, CDR1 is SEHNR and CDR2 is FQNEAQ (reference sequence). The CDR3 reads CASSLDGAGRREKLFF. In DNA form, the CDR3 reads TGTGCCAGCAGCTTAGATGGGGCAGGACGTCGGGAAAAACTGTTTTTT.

By frequency in the sample, this clonotype is medium-sized. This rearrangement joins TRBV12-3 or TRBV12-4 to TRBJ1-5; no clear D gene. With 5 bases removed from V and 3 bases from J, the gap between germline ends came to 8 bases. The CDR3 has 13 amino acids. CDR3 nucleotides: TGTGCCAGCAGTCCCAGGAACAATCAGCCCCAGCATTTT. Protein product: CASSPRNNQPQHF.

This clonotype appeared many times. The chain is built from TRBV11-1 and TRBJ2-3; possibly TRBD2 for D (6 bases). Germline assignment: CDR1 SGHAT and CDR2 FQDESV (reference sequence). This CDR3 has 16 amino acids. The V and J ends lost 1 base and 1 base respectively, with 12 bases between them. For the CDR3, the DNA is TGTGCCAGCAGCTTAGACCCCGGCGGGGGCACAGATACGCAGTATTTT. Its translation is CASSLDPGGGTDTQYF. The entire variable domain, with the rest obtained from reference TRBV11-1 and TRBJ2-3, is as follows: EAEVAQSPRYKITEKSQAVAFWCDPISGHATLYWYRQILGQGPELLVQFQDESVVDDSQLPKDRFSAERLKGVDSTLKIQPAELGDSAMYLCASSLDPGGGTDTQYFGPGTRLTVL.

This clonotype has only a few counts. The rearrangement uses TRBV10-3 and TRBJ1-4; tentative D call: TRBD1 (5 bases). Germline CDR1 ENHRY, CDR2 SYGVKD. The CDR3 runs 13 residues. The V gene lost 11 bases and the J gene lost 4 bases, with 14 bases spanning the gap. CDR3 region: CAVSRGNNEKLFF. The CDR3, as DNA: TGTGCCGTATCAAGGGGTAATAATGAAAAACTGTTTTTT.

This clonotype turned up a few times. V gene TRBV7-8 combines with J gene TRBJ2-3, with 11 bases that match TRBD2. There are 16 residues in the CDR3. Germline CDR1 is SGHVS and CDR2 is FQNEAQ. V was pared by 1 base and J by 2 bases, with 2 bases of the junction left unmatched. CDR3 sequence reads: CASSLGLAGFTDTQYF. The CDR3 DNA reads as TGTGCCAGCAGCTTAGGACTAGCGGGGTTCACAGATACGCAGTATTTT.